The 10 T cell receptor beta chains presented below share a single source sample, sequenced in a study of PD-1 blockade in classical Hodgkin lymphoma. Data came from immunoSEQ multiplex PCR; TCRdb stores just in-frame clones and leaves some out. The table lists around 20,000 clones, 86% of them singletons. The patients all showed relapse after autologous stem cell transplantation, while their brentuximab vedotin exposure varied. Sample: peripheral blood mononuclear cells (PBMCs), taken before the second cycle of nivolumab. Source of these receptors: a human donor with classical Hodgkin lymphoma.

The V gene is TRBV2, the J gene TRBJ1-2; 9 bases agree with TRBD1. This CDR3 region has 13 residues. Germline-derived CDR1 and CDR2 are SNHLY and FYNNEI. Trimming took 6 bases from V and 7 from J; bases not matched to a gene: 6. The CDR3 coding sequence is TGTGCCAGCAGACTACGGGACAGGGCTGGCTACACCTTC. This gives the protein CASRLRDRAGYTF.

The chain recombines TRBV11-2 with TRBJ2-1; 9 nucleotides match TRBD2. The CDR3 loop spans 18 amino acids. V shed 2 bases and J 7 bases; nucleotides not matched to a gene: 15. CDR1 and CDR2 (germline): SGHAT, FQNNGV. For the CDR3, the DNA is TGTGCCAGCAGCTTACTCTACCCCAGCGGCGGGGGGGGGAATGAGCAGTTCTTC. Residues: CASSLLYPSGGGGNEQFF.

The chain is built from TRBV5-1 and TRBJ2-7; a possible D gene is TRBD2 (6 bases). The CDR3 is 12 residues long. Trimming took off 3 bases at V and 5 bases at J, with 9 bases between the two ends. CDR1 SGHRS and CDR2 YFSETQ come from the germline V gene. CDR3 loop: CASSSGLNEQYF. In nucleotides, the CDR3 is TGCGCCAGCAGCTCGGGACTCAACGAGCAGTACTTC.

The chain combines TRBV5-1 with TRBJ2-3; 8 nucleotides match TRBD2. The germline V gene encodes CDR1 SGHRS and CDR2 YFSETQ. V gave up 4 bases and J gave up 2 bases; unmatched junction bases: 9. This CDR3 has 16 residues. The CDR3 spells CASSVLSGGVTDTQYF. The CDR3 DNA follows: TGCGCCAGCAGCGTTTTGAGCGGGGGCGTCACAGATACGCAGTATTTT.

Only a few counts were recorded for this clone. Additional DNA sequences in this sample encode the identical CDR3. The chain links TRBV4-2 to TRBJ2-1, with 11 nucleotides matching TRBD2. CDR3 length: 16 residues. From germline, CDR1 is LGHNA and CDR2 YNFKEQ. V shed 0 bases and J 4 bases; nucleotides not matched to a gene: 2. CDR3: CASSQDSSGGYNEQFF. The CDR3 DNA is TGTGCCAGCAGCCAAGATTCTAGCGGGGGGTACAATGAGCAGTTCTTC.

This rearrangement joins TRBV14 to TRBJ2-1; D may be TRBD1 (6 bases). Deletions cut 5 bases from V and 6 bases from J, with 20 bases between. Germline CDR1 reads SGHDN; CDR2 reads FVKESK. This CDR3 region has 16 residues. CDR3: CASSDRRPGTLNEQFF. The CDR3 bases are TGTGCCAGCAGCGACAGGAGGCCGGGGACCCTCAATGAGCAGTTCTTC.

V is TRBV7-9 and J is TRBJ2-1; tentative D call: TRBD2 (6 bases). Germline values: CDR1 SEHNR, CDR2 FQNEAQ (reference sequence). The CDR3 contains 15 residues. V lost 6 bases to trimming and J lost 0 bases, with 12 bases between them. The CDR3 is CASRNSGSSYNEQFF. In DNA form, the CDR3 reads TGTGCCAGCAGGAATAGCGGAAGCTCCTACAATGAGCAGTTCTTC.

J is TRBJ2-2 and V is TRBV5-1; D is possibly TRBD2 (6 bases). V lost 4 bases and J lost 2, with 15 bases in between. Germline CDR1 SGHRS, CDR2 YFSETQ. This CDR3 has 16 amino acids. CDR3 nucleotide sequence: TGCGCCAGCAGCGGAACGGGACTGGCTAACACCGGGGAGCTGTTTTTT. Translation gives CASSGTGLANTGELFF.

The rearrangement uses TRBV19 and TRBJ1-5; D is uncertain. The CDR3 has 15 amino acids. Trimming stripped 10 bases from V and 0 bases from J, with 16 bases between. Germline lookup yields CDR1 LNHDA and CDR2 SQIVND (reference sequence). CDR3 bases: TGTGCCACCCGGGTCACACCCTATAGCAATCAGCCCCAGCATTTT. Amino acid sequence: CATRVTPYSNQPQHF.

For this clone: Relative to the germline gene, one junction end is altered; a read error may explain this. The CDR3 DNA sequence: TGTGCCAGCAGCTTGCCGGGACTAGCGCCCTACGAGCAGTACTTC. Its translation is CASSLPGLAPYEQYF. The V and J genes are TRBV5-3 and TRBJ2-7; 10 nucleotides line up with TRBD2. TRBV5-3 is recorded as an ORF, its role being uncertain. The CDR3 is 15 residues long.